These 3 T cell receptor beta chains share one sample of origin, sequenced in a study of graft-versus-host responses after intestinal transplantation. For these TCRs, the target antigens are not known. Generated by immunoSEQ multiplex PCR, the TCRdb table keeps only in-frame clones and is missing some. Counted here are 71,000 or so clones, roughly 88% occurring once; the ten biggest clones make up roughly 1.3%. Sequenced here: unstimulated CD8+ T cells sorted from spleen or lymph node cells, sampled before intestinal transplant. These receptors all come from a human donor who received an intestinal transplant.

The chain couples TRBV5-1 to TRBJ2-7; maybe TRBD1 (7 bases). The germline V gene encodes CDR1 SGHRS and CDR2 YFSETQ. Trimming stripped 1 base from V and 0 bases from J, with 14 bases between. This CDR3 spans 16 amino acids. DNA of the CDR3: TGCGCCAGCAGCTTGAGTCAGGGGGGAGACTCCTACGAGCAGTACTTC. This codes for CASSLSQGGDSYEQYF.

The chain carries TRBV12-5 and TRBJ2-2, with 7 bases lining up with TRBD1. The junction had 6 bases not matched to a gene; V was cut back by 3 bases and J by 2 bases. Germline lookup yields CDR1 LGHNT and CDR2 FRNRAP. CDR3 length: 16 amino acids. CDR3 in DNA: TGTGCTAGTGGTTTTGGTTGGGACAGAAACACCGGGGAGCTGTTTTTT. It codes for CASGFGWDRNTGELFF.

CDR3 sequence: CASSVGNTGELFF. The CDR3 DNA reads as TGTGCCAGCAGCGTGGGCAACACCGGGGAGCTGTTTTTT. This sequence joins TRBV9 and TRBJ2-2; no firm D call. Looked up from germline, CDR1 is SGDLS and CDR2 is YYNGEE. This CDR3 has 13 residues. Trimming took 2 bases from V and 2 from J, leaving 4 bases between them.